These 22 T cell receptor beta chains came from one sample sequenced in a study of identical twins. MiXCR was run by TCRdb on the 5' RACE reads, yielding one entry per CDR3 protein. The repertoire holds hundreds of thousands of distinct CDR3 sequences, around 8.3% seen once, with more than 0.75% in the top ten. This same sample was also taken into another study, of yellow fever vaccine responses in identical twins.

Sequenced input: PBMCs. The source is a woman younger than 35 in good health.

This clonotype has a handful of counts. This rearrangement joins TRBV15 to TRBJ2-7; no clear D gene. The CDR3 runs 12 residues. Germline V lookup: CDR1 LNHNV, CDR2 YYDKDF (reference sequence). V gave up 1 base and J gave up 3 bases, with 4 bases separating them. The CDR3 region has the DNA TGTGCCACCAGCAGAGCCTACTACGAGCAGTACTTC. This encodes CATSRAYYEQYF.

The J gene is TRBJ2-7, the V gene TRBV18, with D possibly being TRBD2 (7 bases). Germline values: CDR1 KGHSH, CDR2 LQKENI. Trimming shortened V by 1 base and J by 0 bases, and 19 bases separated the two germline ends. The CDR3 has 18 amino acids. The CDR3 reads CASSPLGGGLVGSYEQYF. CDR3 coding DNA: TGTGCCAGCTCACCACTGGGCGGGGGCCTGGTTGGCTCCTACGAGCAGTACTTC.

The chain couples TRBV4-1 to TRBJ2-1; the match to TRBD1 covers 9 bases. The CDR3 has 17 residues. Germline CDR1 and CDR2: MGHRA and YSYEKL. J lost 0 bases, V lost 3 bases, and 6 bases had no gene match. The CDR3 bases are TGCGCCAGCAGCCAGAGACAGGGGGTAAGCTCCTACAATGAGCAGTTCTTC. It is translated as CASSQRQGVSSYNEQFF.

This clonotype showed up just a few times. This chain joins TRBV4-1 and TRBJ1-2; D is unresolved. Germline V CDR1 and CDR2: MGHRA, YSYEKL. There are 13 residues in the CDR3. V lost 3 bases to trimming and J lost 6 bases, with 11 bases between them. The DNA of the CDR3 is TGCGCCAGCAGCCAGGGCGGGGAGGATGGCTACACCTTC. The encoded protein is CASSQGGEDGYTF.

This chain joins TRBV20-1 and TRBJ2-7; 9 nucleotides agree with TRBD1. This CDR3 has 14 residues. Trimming at V came to 3 bases and at J to 9 bases, leaving 12 bases not matched to a gene. CDR1 is DFQATT and CDR2 is SNEGSKA in the germline V gene (reference sequence). For the CDR3, the DNA is TGCAGTGCTAGGACCCACCGGGACAGGGCCGGGCAGTACTTC. Its translation is CSARTHRDRAGQYF.

This CDR3 is CSARRAGTDTQYF. In nucleotides, the CDR3 is TGCAGTGCTCGCCGGGCGGGCACAGATACGCAGTATTTT. The rearrangement links TRBV20-1 to TRBJ2-3; D ambiguous. Germline lookup yields CDR1 DFQATT and CDR2 SNEGSKA (reference sequence). Deletions cut 5 bases from V and 1 base from J, with 10 bases between. The CDR3 extends over 13 amino acids.

The CDR3 bases are TGTGCCAGCAGCTTAGATGTCGGGGCCAACGTCCTGACTTTC. Amino acids: CASSLDVGANVLTF. V gene TRBV7-6 combines with J gene TRBJ2-6, with D uncertain. Germline V CDR1 and CDR2: SGHVS, FNYEAQ. The CDR3 is 14 residues long. Trimming pared 1 base from V and 4 bases from J, leaving 5 bases between.

V is TRBV12-3 or TRBV12-4 and J is TRBJ2-3; maybe TRBD1 (5 bases). This CDR3 is built from 14 residues. V was trimmed by 3 bases and J by 6 bases, leaving 13 bases between them. CDR3 region: CASSLGPTSDTQYF. The CDR3 region has the DNA TGTGCCAGCAGTTTGGGGCCTACAAGCGATACGCAGTATTTT.

This clonotype was picked up many times. V is TRBV21-1 and J is TRBJ2-3; the listed D gene, TRBD2, was not tested against the DNA. TRBV21-1 is a pseudogene segment. The CDR3 is 19 amino acids. The CDR3 bases are TGTGCCAGCAGCCATCTCAAGGGACTAGCGGGAGGATGGGCAGATACGCAGTATTTT. Translated: CASSHLKGLAGGWADTQYF.

In its sample, this clonotype was seen many times. The rearrangement uses TRBV12-3 or TRBV12-4 and TRBJ2-1, with 10 bases aligning to TRBD1. This CDR3 has 15 amino acids. After removal of 6 bases from V and 2 bases from J, the junction contained 4 bases not matched to a gene. The CDR3 here is CASSRQGAAYNEQFF. As DNA, the CDR3 is TGTGCCAGCAGCAGACAGGGGGCGGCCTACAATGAGCAGTTCTTC.

In its sample, this clonotype was seen many times. The chain links TRBV27 to TRBJ2-1, with 8 nucleotides matching TRBD2. Germline V CDR1 and CDR2: MNHEY, SMNVEV (reference sequence). Trimming took 5 bases from V and 8 from J; bases not matched to a gene: 11. The CDR3 consists of 15 residues. The CDR3 nucleotides read TGTGCCAGCAGTCCCCGGGGTAGCGGGGTACATGAGCAGTTCTTC. It encodes CASSPRGSGVHEQFF.

The chain joins TRBV7-9 to TRBJ2-7; possibly TRBD1 or TRBD2 for D (5 bases each). There are 14 residues in the CDR3. The germline V gene encodes CDR1 SEHNR and CDR2 FQNEAQ (reference sequence). V shed 5 bases and J shed 5 bases, with 16 bases lying between them. CDR3 residues: CASSADPGHNEQYF. CDR3 bases: TGTGCCAGCAGCGCGGACCCGGGGCACAACGAGCAGTACTTC.

In this sample, this clonotype turned up many times. The chain uses TRBV20-1 and TRBJ1-2; D call uncertain. CDR3 length equals 13 residues. Trimming stripped 2 bases from V and 4 bases from J, with 11 bases between. Germline assignment: CDR1 DFQATT and CDR2 SNEGSKA (reference sequence). CDR3 sequence: CSARYFDPYGYTF. The CDR3 DNA is TGCAGTGCTAGATACTTCGACCCCTATGGCTACACCTTC.

This clonotype was counted ten times or more. CDR3 residues: CASSVAGTASYEQYF. CDR3 in DNA: TGTGCCAGCAGCGTTGCCGGGACAGCTAGCTACGAGCAGTACTTC. This rearrangement joins TRBV9 to TRBJ2-7, with 7 bases that match TRBD1. The V gene's germline CDR1 is SGDLS and CDR2 YYNGEE. The CDR3 is made up of 15 amino acids. With V trimmed by 2 bases and J by 3 bases, 8 bases remained unmatched.

There are many counts of this clonotype. The rearrangement joins TRBV20-1 to TRBJ2-7; 13 bases match TRBD2. With 4 bases clipped from V and 5 bases from J, the junction kept 8 bases outside the gene matches. Germline loops: CDR1 DFQATT, CDR2 SNEGSKA (reference sequence). This CDR3 comprises 15 residues. CDR3 DNA sequence: TGCAGTGCTAACAAACTAGCGGGAGGGCCCCACGAGCAGTACTTC. Translating gives CSANKLAGGPHEQYF.

The sample holds a few counts of this clonotype. V usage is TRBV7-6 and J usage is TRBJ1-1, with D unclear. V dropped 0 bases and J dropped 1 base, with 15 bases sitting between them. Germline V CDR1 and CDR2: SGHVS, FNYEAQ. The CDR3 runs 17 residues. The CDR3 spells CASSLARPAGGNTEAFF. CDR3 nucleotides: TGTGCCAGCAGCTTAGCGAGGCCAGCCGGTGGGAACACTGAAGCTTTCTTT. Full variable domain (outside the CDR3, taken from reference TRBV7-6 and TRBJ1-1): GAGVSQSPRYKVTKRGQDVALRCDPISGHVSLYWYRQALGQGPEFLTYFNYEAQQDKSGLPNDRFSAERPEGSISTLTIQRTEQRDSAMYRCASSLARPAGGNTEAFFGQGTRLTVV.

In this sample, this clonotype turned up many times. This chain links TRBV9 with TRBJ2-3; the D gene is possibly TRBD1 (6 bases). Germline V gene sequence: CDR1 SGDLS, CDR2 YYNGEE. The CDR3 is 14 amino acids. V lost 3 bases and J lost 4, with 12 bases in between. The CDR3 reads CASSGYRASDTQYF. The CDR3 DNA follows: TGTGCCAGCAGCGGATACAGGGCCTCAGATACGCAGTATTTT.

The chain combines TRBV7-9 with TRBJ2-3; possibly TRBD2 for D (6 bases). Germline loops: CDR1 SEHNR, CDR2 FQNEAQ (reference sequence). The V end was cut by 5 bases, the J end by 6 bases, with 18 bases between. This CDR3 comprises 15 residues. CDR3 in amino acids: CASSPPAGLRDTQYF. CDR3 DNA: TGTGCCAGCAGCCCCCCCGCGGGATTGAGGGATACGCAGTATTTT.

V usage is TRBV4-1 and J usage is TRBJ1-2, with D tentatively TRBD1 (5 bases). The CDR3 totals 14 residues. CDR1 and CDR2 (germline): MGHRA, YSYEKL. V shed 0 bases and J shed 6 bases, with 11 bases lying between them. As DNA, the CDR3 is TGCGCCAGCAGCCAAGATCCCCTCAGGGATGGCTACACCTTC. Translated, it gives CASSQDPLRDGYTF.

In this sample, this clonotype turned up a few times. The chain is built from TRBV10-2 and TRBJ2-3; TRBD2 aligns across 7 bases. Germline trimming cut 4 bases from V and 3 bases from J; bases unmatched to any gene: 7. CDR1 is WSHSY, CDR2 SAAADI, per germline. The CDR3 length is 15 residues. The CDR3 here is CASSGSPGGTDTQYF. The CDR3 bases are TGCGCCAGCAGTGGATCCCCCGGGGGGACAGATACGCAGTATTTT.

This clonotype was seen a few times. The V and J genes are TRBV29-1 and TRBJ2-1; 7 nucleotides line up with TRBD1. This CDR3 has 13 residues. Trimming at V came to 4 bases and at J to 1 base, leaving 1 base not matched to a gene. Per the germline V gene, CDR1 is SQVTM and CDR2 is ANQGSEA. This chain's CDR3 is CSVAGGSYNEQFF. Written as DNA, the CDR3 is TGCAGCGTTGCAGGGGGATCCTACAATGAGCAGTTCTTC.

V gene TRBV2 combines with J gene TRBJ2-7; D may be TRBD2 (6 bases). Germline V CDR1 and CDR2: SNHLY, FYNNEI. This CDR3 comprises 13 residues. The V gene lost 8 bases and the J gene lost 2 bases, with 13 bases spanning the gap. The CDR3: CASARDSAYEQYF. The CDR3 DNA follows: TGTGCCAGCGCCCGGGACTCAGCCTACGAGCAGTACTTC.